This is a list of T cell receptor beta chains from one sample in a study of cytomegalovirus exposure and HLA in healthy donors. Sequencing used immunoSEQ multiplex PCR; TCRdb keeps in-frame clones, though not all of them. The sample has roughly 110,000 clones, approximately 80% seen once; the top ten hold roughly 0.92%. Sequenced sample: PBMCs. The origin of the receptors is a woman aged 25 to 39 in good health and CMV-seronegative. Each CDR3 is given with its conserved first and last residue. A D gene is named only where the DNA matches it firmly. Clone size is shown for a subset of rows, as once, few, many or a class of expanded clone.

TRBV5-1	TRBJ2-7	-	-	CASSFEVGEQYF	TGCGCCAGCAGCTTTGAGGTTGGCGAGCAGTACTTC
TRBV27	TRBJ1-5	-	-	CASSSTGSEVRPQHF	TGTGCCAGCAGTTCCACAGGGAGCGAGGTACGGCCCCAGCATTTT
TRBV15	TRBJ2-5	-	-	CATSSPDLANQETQYF	TGTGCCACCAGCAGTCCAGACCTAGCGAACCAAGAGACCCAGTACTTC
TRBV6-1	TRBJ1-5	few	-	CASSESWRSNQPQHF	TGTGCCAGCAGTGAAAGTTGGCGGAGCAATCAGCCCCAGCATTTT
TRBV29-1	TRBJ2-1	-	TRBD2	CSVGLAGEVPNEQFF	TGCAGCGTTGGGTTAGCGGGAGAGGTACCAAATGAGCAGTTCTTC
TRBV7-9	TRBJ1-1	few	-	CASSPRQNTEAFF	TGTGCCAGCAGCCCCAGACAGAACACTGAAGCTTTCTTT
TRBV4-1	TRBJ1-1	-	TRBD1	CASSQGSDRVNTEAFF	TGCGCCAGCAGCCAAGGCTCCGACAGGGTGAACACTGAAGCTTTCTTT
TRBV19	TRBJ1-1	-	-	CASSFAGDTEAFF	TGTGCCAGTAGTTTCGCGGGGGACACTGAAGCTTTCTTT
TRBV19	TRBJ2-3	-	-	CASSISGIITDTQYF	TGTGCCAGTAGTATATCGGGGATAATTACAGATACGCAGTATTTT
TRBV2	TRBJ1-5	-	-	CATCGGFNQPQHF	TGTGCCACCTGTGGCGGGTTCAATCAGCCCCAGCATTTT